Each of the 31 T cell receptor beta chains below was sequenced from the same sample in a study of alternative splicing in chronic myeloid leukemia remission. Study-level information: Trial remission samples were taken at major or complete molecular response, at 12 or 24 months.

Poly-A-selected mRNA from approximately 1 ug total RNA formed the libraries. From the bulk RNA-seq reads, TCRdb lists one entry per CDR3 protein and no DNA. This sample has fewer than 300 distinct CDR3 sequences, with about 88% found just once. The material sequenced was PBMCs or total blood leukocytes (not recorded which), taken during remission. The receptors stem from an adult with chronic myeloid leukemia.

This CDR3 reads CASSPTGGGNTIYF. This rearrangement joins TRBV12-3 or TRBV12-4 to TRBJ1-3. The CDR3 spans 14 residues.

The chain carries TRBV6-1 and TRBJ2-1; the TCRdb call, TRBD2, lacks DNA for checking. The CDR3 contains 16 residues. Germline lookup yields CDR1 MNHNS and CDR2 SASEGT. CDR3 region: CASSLGTSGRSGEQFF.

The CDR3 is CASSPWPATYSEAFF. This chain uses TRBV4-1 with TRBJ1-1. Germline CDR1 reads MGHRA; CDR2 reads YSYEKL. This CDR3 comprises 15 residues.

This clonotype was seen only a few times. This chain links TRBV5-8 with TRBJ1-1; TCRdb returns TRBD1, unconfirmable since there is no DNA. This CDR3 comprises 13 residues. The germline gives CDR1 SGHTS, CDR2 YDEGEE. This chain's CDR3 is CASSLGQGNSAFF.

The gene calls are TRBV7-9 and TRBJ1-3. The CDR3 has 14 amino acids. From germline, CDR1 is SEHNR and CDR2 FQNEAQ (reference sequence). The CDR3 spells CASSLKGPGNTIYF.

This chain joins TRBV2 and TRBJ1-2. The V gene's germline CDR1 is SNHLY and CDR2 FYNNEI. The CDR3 is made up of 11 amino acids. CDR3 loop: CASTRQNGYTF.

The chain carries TRBV29-1 and TRBJ2-1; TCRdb's assignment of TRBD2 cannot be checked, as there is no DNA. CDR3 length: 16 residues. Germline V gene data show CDR1 as SQVTM and CDR2 as ANQGSEA. CDR3 amino acids: CSVEASLAGGRGEQFF.

This clonotype was found once. CDR3 sequence: CASSLVPSGEQFF. The chain employs TRBV14 and TRBJ2-1; the TCRdb call, TRBD2, lacks DNA for checking. Germline lookup yields CDR1 SGHDN and CDR2 FVKESK. CDR3 length: 13 amino acids.

This chain uses TRBV30 with TRBJ2-1; the D gene TCRdb calls, TRBD2, cannot be checked with no DNA. The CDR3 runs 15 residues. Germline V gene data show CDR1 as GTSNPN and CDR2 as SVGIG (reference sequence). This CDR3 reads CAWSDGAGSYNEQFF.

This clonotype turned up a few times. The chain combines TRBV2 with TRBJ2-1; the TCRdb D gene call, TRBD2, has no DNA to confirm it. This CDR3 spans 18 amino acids. Germline CDR1 is SNHLY and CDR2 is FYNNEI. CDR3 amino acids: CASSEGFEALHRYNEQFF.

V usage is TRBV5-6 and J usage is TRBJ2-3; TCRdb selects TRBD2, and the lack of DNA leaves this call unchecked. Germline CDR1 SGHDT, CDR2 YYEEEE. The CDR3 spans 17 residues. The CDR3 loop reads CASSLKGGWRYTDTQYF.

The chain links TRBV2 to TRBJ1-2. Germline values: CDR1 SNHLY, CDR2 FYNNEI. The CDR3 is 14 amino acids. The CDR3 spells CASSGDRGGYGYTF. The full variable domain, its missing parts supplied by reference TRBV2 and TRBJ1-2, is EPEVTQTPSHQVTQMGQEVILRCVPISNHLYFYWYRQILGQKVEFLVSFYNNEISEKSEIFDDQFSVERPDGSNFTLKIRSTKLEDSAMYFCASSGDRGGYGYTFGSGTRLTVV.

This chain links TRBV11-2 with TRBJ2-3; lacking DNA, the TRBD2 call made by TCRdb goes unchecked. CDR3 length: 16 amino acids. CDR1 is SGHAT, CDR2 FQNNGV, per germline. The CDR3 loop reads CASSVTLSPITDTQYF.

V gene TRBV15 combines with J gene TRBJ2-1. The CDR3 covers 12 residues. The germline V gene has CDR1 LNHNV and CDR2 YYDKDF (reference sequence). CDR3 sequence reads: CATRNLHNEQFF.

The V call is TRBV10-1, the J call TRBJ1-1. The CDR3 length is 13 residues. CDR1 is WNHNN and CDR2 is SYGVQD in the germline V gene (reference sequence). CDR3 sequence: CASSVDSQREAFF.

This chain links TRBV19 with TRBJ2-1; the D gene TCRdb calls, TRBD1, cannot be checked with no DNA. Germline V CDR1 and CDR2: LNHDA, SQIVND (reference sequence). The CDR3 contains 12 residues. CDR3 amino acids: CATGQGNNEQFF.

The table lists this clonotype with a count of one. The rearrangement links TRBV15 to TRBJ2-1; TCRdb lists TRBD2, though no DNA is available to test this call. The CDR3 is 15 amino acids. Per the germline V gene, CDR1 is LNHNV and CDR2 is YYDKDF (reference sequence). CDR3 protein: CATSPGVSGTDEQFF.

The rearrangement links TRBV19 to TRBJ1-5. CDR1 and CDR2 from the germline V gene are LNHDA and SQIVND (reference sequence). This CDR3 is 12 amino acids long. The CDR3 loop reads CASSAREQPQHF.

This chain uses TRBV27 with TRBJ1-5; the D call of TRBD1 rests on TCRdb alone, since no DNA is present to check it. From germline, CDR1 is MNHEY and CDR2 SMNVEV (reference sequence). The CDR3 totals 16 residues. The CDR3 loop is CASRPGQGYGNQPQHF.

This clonotype was recorded only once. The V call is TRBV7-6, the J call TRBJ1-6. Germline lookup yields CDR1 SGHVS and CDR2 FNYEAQ. The length of the CDR3 is 15 residues. The CDR3: CASSPGPTRGSPLHF.

V usage is TRBV2 and J usage is TRBJ2-2; TCRdb names TRBD2, which stays unverified in the absence of DNA. This CDR3 has 15 residues. Germline lookup yields CDR1 SNHLY and CDR2 FYNNEI. CDR3 region: CASSGAGGNTGELFF.

V gene TRBV19 combines with J gene TRBJ2-3; TCRdb outputs TRBD2, but without DNA this stays unchecked. Germline V gene sequence: CDR1 LNHDA, CDR2 SQIVND (reference sequence). The CDR3 sequence is 14 residues long. CDR3: CASRPGPSTDTQYF.

CDR3 region: CASSQGQVCGSYEQYF. The chain combines TRBV3-2 with TRBJ2-7; there is no DNA to check the TCRdb D call of TRBD2. TRBV3-2 is an annotated pseudogene. The CDR3 loop spans 16 amino acids.

CDR3 region: CASRPTGLGELFF. The V gene is TRBV6-5, the J gene TRBJ2-2; TCRdb designates TRBD2, a call that cannot be tested without DNA. The CDR3 covers 13 residues. Germline V gene lookup returns CDR1 MNHEY and CDR2 SVGAGI.

This chain uses TRBV19 with TRBJ2-2; TCRdb names TRBD2, which stays unverified in the absence of DNA. This CDR3 has 15 residues. Germline-derived CDR1 and CDR2 are LNHDA and SQIVND (reference sequence). The CDR3 is CASSLRQGGTGELFF.

This clonotype showed up just a few times. This sequence joins TRBV27 and TRBJ2-2; TCRdb gives TRBD2 as the D gene, but with no DNA this cannot be confirmed. Germline CDR1 is MNHEY and CDR2 is SMNVEV (reference sequence). The CDR3 is 15 amino acids. This CDR3 is CASSLIVGTTGELFF.

This chain connects TRBV10-2 to TRBJ2-3. CDR1 is WSHSY, CDR2 SAAADI, per germline. CDR3 length: 13 residues. The CDR3: CASSSLGPDTQYF.

The J gene is TRBJ1-1, the V gene TRBV7-9. This CDR3 region has 15 residues. Germline CDR1 is SEHNR and CDR2 is FQNEAQ (reference sequence). This CDR3 reads CASSLAWAANTEAFF.

This rearrangement joins TRBV5-1 to TRBJ2-3; as DNA is missing, the TRBD2 call by TCRdb cannot be tested. The germline V gene encodes CDR1 SGHRS and CDR2 YFSETQ. The CDR3 has 16 residues. The CDR3 loop is CASSSRGLAGADTQYF.

A single count supports this clonotype. The J gene is TRBJ2-7, the V gene TRBV4-2; the TCRdb D gene call, TRBD2, has no DNA to confirm it. Germline assignment: CDR1 LGHNA and CDR2 YNFKEQ. This CDR3 comprises 17 residues. The CDR3 reads CASSQEGERGGLYEQYF.

The sample holds one count of this clonotype. The chain employs TRBV29-1 and TRBJ2-7; TCRdb's D call, TRBD2, is unchecked because there is no DNA. This CDR3 comprises 14 residues. Germline V gene lookup returns CDR1 SQVTM and CDR2 ANQGSEA. The CDR3: CSVARSGRSYEQYF.